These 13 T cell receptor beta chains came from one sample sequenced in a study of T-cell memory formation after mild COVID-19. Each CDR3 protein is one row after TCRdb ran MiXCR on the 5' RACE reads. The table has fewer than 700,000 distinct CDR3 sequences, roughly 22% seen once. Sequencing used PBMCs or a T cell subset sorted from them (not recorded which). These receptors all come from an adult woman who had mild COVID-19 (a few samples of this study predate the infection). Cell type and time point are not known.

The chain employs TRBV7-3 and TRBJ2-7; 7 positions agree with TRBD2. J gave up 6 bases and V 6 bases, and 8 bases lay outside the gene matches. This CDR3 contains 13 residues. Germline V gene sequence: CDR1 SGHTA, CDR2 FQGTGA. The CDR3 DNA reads TGTGCCAGCAGTTTCGGGGGGAACGGCGAGCAGTACTTC. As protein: CASSFGGNGEQYF.

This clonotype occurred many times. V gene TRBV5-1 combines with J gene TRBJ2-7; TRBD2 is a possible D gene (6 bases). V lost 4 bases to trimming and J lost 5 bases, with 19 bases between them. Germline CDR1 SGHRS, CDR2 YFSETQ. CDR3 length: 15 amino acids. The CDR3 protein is CASSRLEGPGDEQYF. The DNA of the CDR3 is TGCGCCAGCAGCCGACTTGAAGGGCCGGGAGACGAGCAGTACTTC.

DNA of the CDR3: TGTGCCAGCAGCCAAGATACGGGTTTGGGAGAGACCCAGTACTTC. It codes for CASSQDTGLGETQYF. The chain links TRBV3-1 to TRBJ2-5; D is undetermined. From germline, CDR1 is LGHDT and CDR2 YNNKEL (reference sequence). The CDR3 consists of 15 residues. The germline V and J ends were trimmed by 0 bases and 4 bases, with 12 bases remaining between them.

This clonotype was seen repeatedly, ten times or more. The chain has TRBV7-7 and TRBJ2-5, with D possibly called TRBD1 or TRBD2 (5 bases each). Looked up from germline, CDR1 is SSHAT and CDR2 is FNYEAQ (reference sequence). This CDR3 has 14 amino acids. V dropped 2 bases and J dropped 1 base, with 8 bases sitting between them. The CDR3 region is CASSLSGAQETQYF. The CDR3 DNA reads TGTGCCAGCAGCTTATCCGGGGCCCAAGAGACCCAGTACTTC.

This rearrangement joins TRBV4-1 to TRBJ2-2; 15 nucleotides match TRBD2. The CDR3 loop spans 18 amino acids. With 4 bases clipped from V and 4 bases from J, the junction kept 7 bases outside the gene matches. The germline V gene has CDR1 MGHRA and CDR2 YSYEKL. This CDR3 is CASSLRTSGRASTGELFF. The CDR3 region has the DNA TGCGCCAGCAGCCTCCGGACTAGCGGGAGGGCCAGCACCGGGGAGCTGTTTTTT.

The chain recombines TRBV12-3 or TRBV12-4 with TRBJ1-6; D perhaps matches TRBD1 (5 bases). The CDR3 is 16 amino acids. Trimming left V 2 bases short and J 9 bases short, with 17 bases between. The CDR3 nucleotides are TGTGCCAGCAGTTTAACACTCGGGACCGAGAGTTCACCCCTCCACTTT. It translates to CASSLTLGTESSPLHF.

CDR3 DNA: TGTGCCAGCAGTTGGGCAGCGGACACAGATACGCAGTATTTT. Protein: CASSWAADTDTQYF. The chain couples TRBV12-3 or TRBV12-4 to TRBJ2-3; possible D gene TRBD2, 5 bases. Trimming left V 4 bases short and J 2 bases short, with 10 bases between. This CDR3 contains 14 residues.

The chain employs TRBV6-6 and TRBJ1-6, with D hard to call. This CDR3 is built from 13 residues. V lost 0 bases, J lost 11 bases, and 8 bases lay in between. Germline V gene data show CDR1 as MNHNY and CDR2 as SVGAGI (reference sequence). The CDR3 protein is CASSYSDSTPLHF. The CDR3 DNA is TGTGCCAGCAGTTACTCGGACTCAACACCCCTCCACTTT.

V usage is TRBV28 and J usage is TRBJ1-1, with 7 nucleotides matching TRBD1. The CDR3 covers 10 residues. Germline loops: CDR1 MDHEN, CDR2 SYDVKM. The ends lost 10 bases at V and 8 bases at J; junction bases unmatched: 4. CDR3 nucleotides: TGTGCCACGACAGGGTCGGAAGCTTTCTTT. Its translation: CATTGSEAFF.

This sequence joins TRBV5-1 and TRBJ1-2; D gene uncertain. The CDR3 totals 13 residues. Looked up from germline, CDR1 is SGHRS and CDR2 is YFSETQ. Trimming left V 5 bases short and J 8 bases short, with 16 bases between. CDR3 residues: CASRFEQSRGYTF. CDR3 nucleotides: TGCGCCAGCAGGTTTGAGCAGTCGCGGGGCTACACCTTC.

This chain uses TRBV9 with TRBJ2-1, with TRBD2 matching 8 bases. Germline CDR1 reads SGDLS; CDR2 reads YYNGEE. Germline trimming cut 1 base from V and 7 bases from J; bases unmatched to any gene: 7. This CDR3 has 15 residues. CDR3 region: CASSVTAGDRNEQFF. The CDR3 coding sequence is TGTGCCAGCAGCGTAACAGCGGGGGATAGGAATGAGCAGTTCTTC.

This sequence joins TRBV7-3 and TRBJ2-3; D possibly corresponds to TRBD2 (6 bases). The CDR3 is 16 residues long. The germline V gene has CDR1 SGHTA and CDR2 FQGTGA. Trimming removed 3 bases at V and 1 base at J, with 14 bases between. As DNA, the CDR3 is TGTGCCAGCAGCTTGTCGACTAGGCCGGGCACAGATACGCAGTATTTT. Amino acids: CASSLSTRPGTDTQYF.

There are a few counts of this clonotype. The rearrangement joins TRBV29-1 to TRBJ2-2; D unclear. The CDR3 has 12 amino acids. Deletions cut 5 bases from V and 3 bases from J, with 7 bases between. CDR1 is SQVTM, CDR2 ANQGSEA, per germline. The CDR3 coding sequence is TGCAGCGTTAGAGGAGACACCGGGGAGCTGTTTTTT. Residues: CSVRGDTGELFF.